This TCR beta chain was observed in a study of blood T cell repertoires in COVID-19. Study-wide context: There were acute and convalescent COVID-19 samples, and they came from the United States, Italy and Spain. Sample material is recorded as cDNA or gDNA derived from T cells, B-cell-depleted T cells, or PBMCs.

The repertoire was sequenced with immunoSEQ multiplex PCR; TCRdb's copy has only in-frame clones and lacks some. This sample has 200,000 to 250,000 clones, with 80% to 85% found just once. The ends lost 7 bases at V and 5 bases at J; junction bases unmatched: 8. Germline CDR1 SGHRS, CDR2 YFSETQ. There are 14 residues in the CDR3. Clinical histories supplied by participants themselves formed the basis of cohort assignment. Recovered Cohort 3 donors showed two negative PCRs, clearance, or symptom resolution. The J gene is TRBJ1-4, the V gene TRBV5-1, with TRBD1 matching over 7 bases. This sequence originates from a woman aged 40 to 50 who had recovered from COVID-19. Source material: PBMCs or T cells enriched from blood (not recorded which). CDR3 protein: CASATGQSNEKLFF. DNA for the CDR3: TGCGCCAGCGCCACGGGACAGTCCAATGAAAAACTGTTTTTT. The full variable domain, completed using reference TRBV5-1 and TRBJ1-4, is KAGVTQTPRYLIKTRGQQVTLSCSPISGHRSVSWYQQTPGQGLQFLFEYFSETQRNKGNFPGRFSGRQFSNSRSEMNVSTLELGDSALYLCASATGQSNEKLFFGSGTQLSVL.